A single sample is the source of the 25 T cell receptor beta chains below, sequenced in a study of vaccination and CD4 T cells after COVID-19 (dated by TCRdb to 2022 to 2024). The method behind the library was PCR. This sample was sequenced with an Illumina iSeq 100. At the Johns Hopkins FTIC core, DNA from the cultured CD4+ T cells underwent TCR sequencing with the Oncomine TCR Beta short-read assay. The public reads were reprocessed in TCRdb via fastp at Q25 and MiXCR, keeping in-frame beta chains. Each entry merges the rows of one CDR3 protein and shows their most common DNA and genes. The sample table shows under 25,000 distinct CDR3 sequences, and over 45% are seen once. 13% of the sample is in the top ten clones. These receptors have no known antigen. Taken with the paper, the label for treatment or condition translates to: roughly ten-day PBMC culture with coronavirus spike peptide pools or control peptides (ViraFEST assay).

Specimen: cultured CD4+ T cells from blood. The receptors were sampled from a human donor with COVID-19.

The J gene is TRBJ1-6, the V gene TRBV7-9; TRBD1 matches 7 bases. This CDR3 spans 14 amino acids. The V gene's germline CDR1 is SEHNR and CDR2 FQNEAQ (reference sequence). Unmatched junction bases numbered 2, after V lost 2 bases and J lost 7 bases. CDR3 sequence reads: CASSLQGGNSPLHF. Here the CDR3 DNA reads TGTGCCAGCAGCTTACAGGGGGGAAATTCACCCCTCCACTTT.

This sequence joins TRBV15 and TRBJ2-7; tentatively, D is TRBD2 (5 bases). There are 14 residues in the CDR3. V was clipped by 0 bases and J by 2 bases, with 8 bases between them. The germline V gene has CDR1 LNHNV and CDR2 YYDKDF (reference sequence). CDR3 nucleotides: TGTGCCACCAGCAGAGATCCCGGGGCCTACGAGCAGTACTTC. This sequence encodes CATSRDPGAYEQYF.

V is TRBV28 and J is TRBJ2-7; 9 positions match TRBD2. There are 13 residues in the CDR3. Germline assignment: CDR1 MDHEN and CDR2 SYDVKM. After removal of 9 bases from V and 3 bases from J, the junction contained 6 bases not matched to a gene. Written as DNA, the CDR3 is TGTGCCAGTAGAGCGGGGGGCCTCTACGAGCAGTACTTC. Its translation is CASRAGGLYEQYF.

The chain joins TRBV5-4 to TRBJ1-1, with D perhaps TRBD1 (6 bases). Germline loops: CDR1 SGHNT, CDR2 YYREEE (reference sequence). The V and J ends lost 4 bases and 1 base respectively, with 14 bases between them. The CDR3 is 15 residues long. The CDR3, as DNA: TGTGCCAGCAGCCCCCTACAGGGAAAGAACACTGAAGCTTTCTTT. It translates to CASSPLQGKNTEAFF.

DNA for the CDR3: TGCGCCAGCAGCCTATGGACAGGGGGGGCTAACTATGGCTACACCTTC. Translated: CASSLWTGGANYGYTF. This rearrangement joins TRBV5-1 to TRBJ1-2; TRBD1 matches 10 bases. This CDR3 region has 16 residues. V shed 4 bases and J 0 bases; nucleotides not matched to a gene: 6. CDR1 and CDR2 from the germline V gene are SGHRS and YFSETQ.

This clonotype has only a few counts. This rearrangement joins TRBV20-1 to TRBJ1-5; TRBD1 matches at 8 bases. Germline loops: CDR1 DFQATT, CDR2 SNEGSKA (reference sequence). The CDR3 is made up of 14 amino acids. V was pared by 6 bases and J by 7 bases, with 11 bases of the junction left unmatched. The CDR3 region has the DNA TGCAGTGCCCCCGACAGGGGACAAGACCAGCCCCAGCATTTT. It specifies CSAPDRGQDQPQHF.

This chain uses TRBV11-3 with TRBJ1-1; D not resolved. Germline V lookup: CDR1 SGHNT, CDR2 YENEEA. This CDR3 spans 15 amino acids. V lost 0 bases and J 0 bases, leaving 8 bases between the germline ends. The CDR3 loop is CASSLDRVMNTEAFF. CDR3 bases: TGTGCCAGCAGCTTAGATCGGGTAATGAACACTGAAGCTTTCTTT.

The V call is TRBV6-2 or TRBV6-3, the J call TRBJ2-3, with D unclear. Trimming left V 1 base short and J 0 bases short, with 5 bases between. Germline V gives CDR1 MNHEY, CDR2 SVGEGT. The CDR3 length is 14 residues. The CDR3 loop reads CASSYLLSTDTQYF. The CDR3 DNA reads TGTGCCAGCAGTTACTTGTTGAGCACAGATACGCAGTATTTT.

CDR3 sequence (DNA): TGTGCCAGCAGCTCGACCGGGACAGTCAATGAGCAGTTCTTC. It codes for CASSSTGTVNEQFF. V and J are TRBV7-9 and TRBJ2-1; TRBD1 agrees at 7 bases. The junction had 6 bases not matched to a gene; V was cut back by 4 bases and J by 6 bases. CDR1 SEHNR and CDR2 FQNEAQ come from the germline V gene (reference sequence). This CDR3 has 14 residues.

CDR3 nucleotides: TGTGCCAGCAGCCTCGACAGGGCAAATGAAAAACTGTTTTTT. Translation gives CASSLDRANEKLFF. V is TRBV2 and J is TRBJ1-4, with 7 bases fitting TRBD1. This CDR3 region has 14 residues. The junction had 6 bases not matched to a gene; V was cut back by 6 bases and J by 5 bases. Germline assignment: CDR1 SNHLY and CDR2 FYNNEI.

This clonotype was seen more than once but under ten times. Compared with germline, one end of the junction differs, possibly owing to a read error. The CDR3 DNA follows: TGTGCCAGCACTGAAACGGGGGTACGGCAAGAGACCCAGTACTTC. The encoded protein is CASTETGVRQETQYF. The V and J genes are TRBV6-1 and TRBJ2-5; D is possibly TRBD2 (6 bases). The CDR3 totals 15 residues. Germline values: CDR1 MNHNS, CDR2 SASEGT.

In its sample, this clonotype was seen a few times. The chain joins TRBV7-9 to TRBJ2-1, with D perhaps assigned TRBD1 or TRBD2 (6 bases each). There are 19 residues in the CDR3. Germline V gives CDR1 SEHNR, CDR2 FQNEAQ (reference sequence). Trimming removed 5 bases at V and 5 bases at J, with 28 bases between. The CDR3 loop reads CASSLRPRGPSSFHNEQFF. Written as DNA, the CDR3 is TGTGCCAGCAGCCTACGACCTCGGGGGCCTAGCTCATTCCACAATGAGCAGTTCTTC.

V and J are TRBV20-1 and TRBJ2-2; D is unclear. The CDR3 totals 13 residues. Deletions cut 0 bases from V and 8 bases from J, with 10 bases between. Germline lookup yields CDR1 DFQATT and CDR2 SNEGSKA (reference sequence). This CDR3 reads CSARDPPGGELFF. The DNA for the CDR3 is TGCAGTGCTAGAGATCCCCCCGGGGGGGAGCTGTTTTTT.

The V call is TRBV6-2 or TRBV6-3, the J call TRBJ2-7; D remains unclear. The V gene lost 8 bases and the J gene lost 7 bases, with 9 bases spanning the gap. CDR3 size: 10 residues. CDR1 MNHEY and CDR2 SVGEGT come from the germline V gene. In DNA form, the CDR3 reads TGTGCCAGCCGTGATAGGGAGCAGTACTTC. Encoded protein: CASRDREQYF.

The sample holds a few counts of this clonotype. CDR3 sequence reads: CASRSPGQGVSYEQYF. The CDR3 nucleotides read TGTGCCAGCAGATCTCCGGGACAGGGAGTTTCCTACGAGCAGTACTTC. The chain combines TRBV6-1 with TRBJ2-7; 9 bases line up with TRBD1. Germline V gives CDR1 MNHNS, CDR2 SASEGT. Trimming took 6 bases from V and 1 from J; bases not matched to a gene: 10. The CDR3 length is 16 residues.

In DNA, the CDR3 is TGTGCCATCAGCCAGTCAGGGGGCAATCAGCCCCAGCATTTT. Its protein product is CAISQSGGNQPQHF. The chain couples TRBV10-3 to TRBJ1-5, with a possible D match to TRBD1 (6 bases). Trimming stripped 6 bases from V and 2 bases from J, with 11 bases between. The CDR3 consists of 14 residues. The germline CDR1 and CDR2 sequences are ENHRY and SYGVKD.

The chain has TRBV21-1 and TRBJ2-7. TRBV21-1 is designated a pseudogene. The CDR3 sequence is 15 residues long. The CDR3 sequence is CASSKGSDSAYEQYF. The DNA for the CDR3 is TGTGCCAGCAGCAAAGGTTCCGACTCCGCCTACGAGCAGTACTTC.

The DNA of the CDR3 is TGTGCCAGCAGTCCAGCAGGGTTCACTGAAGCTTTCTTT. It encodes CASSPAGFTEAFF. The J gene is TRBJ1-1, the V gene TRBV28; TRBD1 is a possible D gene (5 bases). The CDR3 totals 13 residues. Germline values: CDR1 MDHEN, CDR2 SYDVKM. Trimming shortened V by 5 bases and J by 4 bases, and 11 bases separated the two germline ends.

This clonotype has only a few counts. V and J are TRBV11-2 and TRBJ2-3; 8 positions agree with TRBD2. The junction had 8 bases not matched to a gene; V was cut back by 1 base and J by 5 bases. Germline V gives CDR1 SGHAT, CDR2 FQNNGV. The CDR3 contains 16 residues. CDR3 sequence (DNA): TGTGCCAGCAGCTTAGTTGCCCGGCGGGGGGAAGATACGCAGTATTTT. This codes for CASSLVARRGEDTQYF. Drawing the rest from reference TRBV11-2 and TRBJ2-3, the complete variable domain is EAGVAQSPRYKIIEKRQSVAFWCNPISGHATLYWYQQILGQGPKLLIQFQNNGVVDDSQLPKDRFSAERLKGVDSTLKIQPAKLEDSAVYLCASSLVARRGEDTQYFGPGTRLTVL.

The chain is built from TRBV7-2 and TRBJ2-1; D call uncertain. Germline assignment: CDR1 SGHTA and CDR2 FQGNSA. The CDR3 totals 14 residues. V gave up 3 bases and J gave up 6 bases, with 12 bases separating them. The CDR3 DNA follows: TGTGCCAGCAGCTTGGACGGTCTTGTCAATGAGCAGTTCTTC. Protein: CASSLDGLVNEQFF.

This clonotype is a singleton in its sample. The chain combines TRBV10-3 with TRBJ2-5; TRBD1 agrees at 10 bases. The CDR3 is 15 residues long. Trimming removed 7 bases from V and 4 bases from J; junction bases left unmatched: 9. The germline CDR1 and CDR2 sequences are ENHRY and SYGVKD. Here the CDR3 DNA reads TGTGCCATCACCCCGGGACAGGGGAATGGAGAGACCCAGTACTTC. Residues: CAITPGQGNGETQYF.

This rearrangement joins TRBV6-1 to TRBJ2-6; the D is unclear. The CDR3 is 17 residues long. V was trimmed by 6 bases and J by 0 bases, leaving 15 bases between them. Germline lookup yields CDR1 MNHNS and CDR2 SASEGT. The chain's CDR3 is CASSRTEFLSGANVLTF. Written as DNA, the CDR3 is TGTGCCAGCAGCCGGACGGAATTTCTCTCTGGGGCCAACGTCCTGACTTTC.

As concerns this clonotype: The germline gene is not matched at one end of the junction; a read error may be the cause. The CDR3 nucleotides are TGCGCCGGCAGCGGGCAGACCTCTGGGGCCAACGTCCTGACTTTC. It translates to CAGSGQTSGANVLTF. The chain has TRBV5-1 and TRBJ2-6, with D possibly being TRBD2 (6 bases). Germline V gene lookup returns CDR1 SGHRS and CDR2 YFSETQ. The CDR3 length is 15 residues.

The gene calls are TRBV19 and TRBJ2-7; D unclear. CDR1 and CDR2 from the germline V gene are LNHDA and SQIVND (reference sequence). The germline V and J ends were trimmed by 1 base and 3 bases, with 7 bases remaining between them. CDR3 length equals 13 residues. The CDR3: CASSIGVDYEQYF. In nucleotides, the CDR3 is TGTGCCAGTAGTATAGGGGTAGACTACGAGCAGTACTTC.

This clonotype was seen just once. The rearrangement joins TRBV11-2 to TRBJ1-1, with a tentative D call TRBD1 (5 bases). CDR3 length equals 16 residues. V dropped 1 base and J dropped 3 bases, with 15 bases sitting between them. Germline CDR1 and CDR2: SGHAT and FQNNGV. CDR3: CASSLVSGGVDTEAFF. The CDR3 region has the DNA TGTGCCAGCAGCTTAGTTTCGGGAGGGGTCGACACTGAAGCTTTCTTT.